The 17 T cell receptor beta chains below all came from one sample that was sequenced in a study of shared clonotypes between healthy human individuals (dated by TCRdb to about 2020). Library preparation was by the immunoSEQ multiplex PCR assay. This is the immuneACCESS table as TCRdb keeps it, with only in-frame sequences that have V and J called. A part of the clones is gone; compared with another copy, unresolved V genes explain less than half, and the rest is unexplained. The sample table contains around 100,000 clones; only one count was recorded for approximately 70% of them. The top ten constitute 20% to 25% of the sample. The specimen was memory CD8+ T cells sorted from blood. This sample's cell subset or site label indicates: CD45RO+ cells pooled with CCR7-negative TemRA cells. These receptors all stem from a woman aged 25 to 45 in good health.

The chain combines TRBV4-1 with TRBJ2-6; maybe TRBD2 (6 bases). The germline CDR1 and CDR2 sequences are MGHRA and YSYEKL. V was cut by 1 base and J by 5 bases, with 18 bases left in between. The CDR3 contains 18 residues. CDR3 in amino acids: CASSQVSGQGLRANVLTF. Here the CDR3 DNA reads TGCGCCAGCAGCCAAGTTAGCGGCCAGGGTTTGAGGGCCAACGTCCTGACTTTC.

V is TRBV28 and J is TRBJ2-7; 7 nucleotides match TRBD2. Unmatched junction bases numbered 10, after V lost 8 bases and J lost 0 bases. This CDR3 is 15 amino acids long. Germline CDR1 MDHEN, CDR2 SYDVKM. The CDR3: CASERGVASSYEQYF. The CDR3 nucleotides are TGTGCCAGCGAGCGGGGCGTAGCCTCCTCCTACGAGCAGTACTTC.

This clone occurred a few times. The chain recombines TRBV28 with TRBJ2-7, with D perhaps TRBD2 (5 bases). This CDR3 is built from 13 residues. Germline loops: CDR1 MDHEN, CDR2 SYDVKM. V was shortened by 6 bases and J by 3 bases, with 12 bases between the two germline ends. CDR3 in amino acids: CASSPDGIYEQYF. The CDR3 DNA reads as TGTGCCAGCAGCCCGGACGGGATCTACGAGCAGTACTTC.

In DNA form, the CDR3 reads TGTGCCAGCAGTTTGACAGGGTTGGACATTCAGTACTTC. Translation: CASSLTGLDIQYF. The V and J genes are TRBV27 and TRBJ2-4; the match to TRBD1 covers 7 bases. J was trimmed by 8 bases and V by 3 bases; bases with no gene match: 4. This CDR3 comprises 13 residues. Germline V gene sequence: CDR1 MNHEY, CDR2 SMNVEV (reference sequence).

The V call is TRBV7-9, the J call TRBJ2-7; 9 positions match TRBD2. Germline assignment: CDR1 SEHNR and CDR2 FQNEAQ (reference sequence). This CDR3 is 15 amino acids long. The V segment lost 5 bases and the J segment 5 bases; nucleotides outside the gene matches: 10. The DNA for the CDR3 is TGTGCCAGCAGCGCCTTGGTAGCGGGAGACAACGAGCAGTACTTC. Translated, it gives CASSALVAGDNEQYF.

This chain links TRBV14 with TRBJ1-2, with D unclear. CDR1 is SGHDN and CDR2 is FVKESK in the germline V gene. This CDR3 spans 16 amino acids. V shed 4 bases and J shed 2 bases, with 17 bases lying between them. CDR3 nucleotides: TGTGCCAGCAGCCCTAGAACGACCTTACCCAACTATGGCTACACCTTC. This sequence encodes CASSPRTTLPNYGYTF.

This chain links TRBV2 with TRBJ2-1; no firm D call. Trimming stripped 2 bases from V and 3 bases from J, with 11 bases between. Per the germline V gene, CDR1 is SNHLY and CDR2 is FYNNEI. The CDR3 is 15 residues long. CDR3 residues: CASSEYSSNYNEQFF. CDR3 nucleotide sequence: TGTGCCAGCAGTGAATATTCCAGTAACTACAATGAGCAGTTCTTC. The full variable domain, rest sourced from reference TRBV2 and TRBJ2-1, is EPEVTQTPSHQVTQMGQEVILRCVPISNHLYFYWYRQILGQKVEFLVSFYNNEISEKSEIFDDQFSVERPDGSNFTLKIRSTKLEDSAMYFCASSEYSSNYNEQFFGPGTRLTVL.

V gene TRBV7-2 combines with J gene TRBJ1-2; D not certain. The CDR3 spans 14 residues. Germline V lookup: CDR1 SGHTA, CDR2 FQGNSA. The V and J ends lost 4 bases and 2 bases respectively, with 11 bases between them. The CDR3 nucleotides are TGTGCCAGCAGCTCGGCGACGGGGAACTATGGCTACACCTTC. The encoded protein is CASSSATGNYGYTF.

The V gene is TRBV6-5, the J gene TRBJ2-7; D is tentatively TRBD1 or TRBD2 (5 bases each). The germline V gene has CDR1 MNHEY and CDR2 SVGAGI. The germline V and J ends were trimmed by 5 bases and 3 bases, with 14 bases remaining between them. This CDR3 spans 14 amino acids. The CDR3 sequence is CASSHPGTGYEQYF. The CDR3 DNA reads TGTGCCAGCAGTCACCCCGGGACCGGCTACGAGCAGTACTTC.

Details on this clone: One junction end does not reproduce the germline sequence, and a read error may be involved. The chain recombines TRBV7-2 with TRBJ2-7; 9 nucleotides line up with TRBD1. The CDR3 is 16 amino acids. Germline lookup yields CDR1 SGHTA and CDR2 FQGNSA. Here the CDR3 DNA reads TGTGCCAACAGCCGTAAGACAACAGGGGGCGCGGGGGAGCAGTACTTC. This codes for CANSRKTTGGAGEQYF.

The chain employs TRBV6-5 and TRBJ2-7; D gene uncertain. Germline CDR1 is MNHEY and CDR2 is SVGAGI. The CDR3 sequence is 16 residues long. Deletions cut 2 bases from V and 2 bases from J, with 16 bases between. The DNA of the CDR3 is TGTGCCAGCAGTTACCCGCACGCCGACGATCCCTACGAGCAGTACTTC. Translating it yields CASSYPHADDPYEQYF.

The chain links TRBV7-9 to TRBJ2-7, with 14 nucleotides matching TRBD2. V gave up 5 bases and J gave up 7 bases; unmatched junction bases: 7. The V gene's germline CDR1 is SEHNR and CDR2 FQNEAQ (reference sequence). There are 15 residues in the CDR3. The CDR3 sequence: CASSLRTSGRFEQYF. The CDR3 DNA is TGTGCCAGCAGCCTAAGGACTAGCGGGAGGTTTGAGCAGTACTTC.

This chain links TRBV27 with TRBJ1-2; D remains unclear. The germline gives CDR1 MNHEY, CDR2 SMNVEV (reference sequence). This CDR3 has 13 amino acids. The V end was cut by 5 bases, the J end by 6 bases, with 13 bases between. This CDR3 reads CASSPRPLHGYTF. In nucleotides, the CDR3 is TGTGCCAGCAGTCCGCGCCCCTTGCATGGCTACACCTTC.

This clone was detected only a few times. A much larger clone lies a single base off, so this may be a read error. This specimen includes other DNA sequences encoding the same CDR3. The chain links TRBV6-4 to TRBJ2-3; TRBD2 agrees at 11 bases. The CDR3 has 15 residues. V was clipped by 3 bases and J by 1 base; unmatched bases: 0. CDR1 and CDR2 from the germline V gene are MRHNA and SNTAGT. The CDR3 coding sequence is TGTGCCAGCAGTGAGACTAGCGGGGGCACAGATACGCAGTATTTT. Its translation: CASSETSGGTDTQYF.

The rearrangement links TRBV7-7 to TRBJ2-3, with 7 bases that match TRBD2. The germline CDR1 and CDR2 sequences are SSHAT and FNYEAQ (reference sequence). With 0 bases clipped from V and 4 bases from J, the junction kept 7 bases outside the gene matches. The CDR3 is made up of 16 amino acids. CDR3 DNA sequence: TGTGCCAGCAGCTTAGCGTTGGGGGGAGGGCCAGATACGCAGTATTTT. Translation gives CASSLALGGGPDTQYF.

The V gene is TRBV7-9, the J gene TRBJ2-1; 7 nucleotides agree with TRBD2. V dropped 5 bases and J dropped 6; count of bases not matched to a gene: 10. The germline gives CDR1 SEHNR, CDR2 FQNEAQ (reference sequence). There are 15 residues in the CDR3. CDR3 sequence reads: CASSGGLGDINEQFF. CDR3 DNA: TGTGCCAGCAGCGGTGGACTAGGGGATATCAATGAGCAGTTCTTC.

V and J are TRBV28 and TRBJ2-6, with 7 bases lining up with TRBD1. With V trimmed by 7 bases and J by 0 bases, 18 bases remained unmatched. The CDR3 is made up of 20 amino acids. In germline, CDR1 is MDHEN, CDR2 SYDVKM. CDR3 coding DNA: TGTGCCAGCACCCCCCTGCTAGAGGACAGGAGCTTCTCTGGGGCCAACGTCCTGACTTTC. Translating it yields CASTPLLEDRSFSGANVLTF.